A single sample is the source of the 6 T cell receptor beta chains below, sequenced in a study of shared clonotypes between healthy human individuals. CD45RO-negative cells were positively selected for CCR7, leaving out terminally differentiated effector memory CD45RA+ cells. Sequencing used immunoSEQ multiplex PCR; TCRdb keeps in-frame clones, though not all of them. Among approximately 2,000,000 clones listed, just under 95% were seen once. The specimen sequenced was naive CD8+ T cells from PBMCs. The receptors derive from a man aged 18 to 30 in good health. Some clones in this sample may be carry-over from other donors' samples.

The chain is built from TRBV6-4 and TRBJ1-2; D is perhaps TRBD1 (5 bases). This CDR3 comprises 13 residues. Trimming cost V 2 bases and J 4 bases, with 8 bases left between them. Germline V lookup: CDR1 MRHNA, CDR2 SNTAGT. The CDR3 nucleotides are TGTGCCAGCAGTGACAGGGGTGGCTATGGCTACACCTTC. Its translation: CASSDRGGYGYTF.

The chain combines TRBV14 with TRBJ2-7, with TRBD1 as a possible D gene (6 bases). Germline CDR1 SGHDN, CDR2 FVKESK. V was clipped by 3 bases and J by 5 bases, with 14 bases between them. The CDR3 extends over 14 amino acids. CDR3: CASSQDSRLDEQYF. The CDR3 DNA is TGTGCCAGCAGCCAGGACAGCCGATTGGACGAGCAGTACTTC.

V usage is TRBV27 and J usage is TRBJ2-7; D remains unclear. V gave up 0 bases and J gave up 7 bases, with 13 bases separating them. The CDR3 covers 14 residues. Looked up from germline, CDR1 is MNHEY and CDR2 is SMNVEV (reference sequence). This CDR3 is CASSLSTPPVEQYF. In DNA, the CDR3 is TGTGCCAGCAGTTTATCGACTCCACCGGTGGAGCAGTACTTC.

This clone was seen more than once but under ten times. The sample holds other DNA sequences that translate to the same CDR3. This chain links TRBV9 with TRBJ1-5, with D uncertain. CDR1 SGDLS and CDR2 YYNGEE come from the germline V gene. The V end was cut by 0 bases, the J end by 2 bases, with 9 bases between. This CDR3 is built from 15 residues. CDR3 protein: CASSVGGSGNQPQHF. In DNA form, the CDR3 reads TGTGCCAGCAGCGTAGGAGGGTCCGGCAATCAGCCCCAGCATTTT.

This chain links TRBV7-3 with TRBJ1-1; D is possibly TRBD1 (5 bases). The CDR3 contains 13 residues. Trimming left V 5 bases short and J 5 bases short, with 12 bases between. Germline CDR1 is SGHTA and CDR2 is FQGTGA. The DNA of the CDR3 is TGTGCCAGCAGCATCGGGGGTAGGACTGAAGCTTTCTTT. Translation gives CASSIGGRTEAFF.

This clone was picked up a small number of times. The chain recombines TRBV2 with TRBJ1-1; D not certain. The CDR3 has 16 residues. V was cut by 4 bases and J by 0 bases, with 15 bases left in between. Per germline, CDR1 SNHLY and CDR2 FYNNEI. The CDR3 DNA reads TGTGCCAGCAGTGTTCTTACCAGGAGCATGAACACTGAAGCTTTCTTT. Protein: CASSVLTRSMNTEAFF. The full variable domain, completed using reference TRBV2 and TRBJ1-1, is EPEVTQTPSHQVTQMGQEVILRCVPISNHLYFYWYRQILGQKVEFLVSFYNNEISEKSEIFDDQFSVERPDGSNFTLKIRSTKLEDSAMYFCASSVLTRSMNTEAFFGQGTRLTVV.